The clone carrying this T cell receptor (beta chain) was picked up many times. TCRbeta library construction was performed incorporating unique molecular identifiers. TCRdb passed the PCR reads through MiXCR, listing each CDR3 protein once. The sample carries about 110,000 distinct CDR3 sequences, around a tenth recorded once. The record originates from a study of T-cell reconstitution after alpha-beta-depleted transplantation in children. This CDR3 is 15 amino acids long. V was clipped by 4 bases and J by 8 bases; unmatched bases: 12. Germline lookup yields CDR1 SGHRS and CDR2 YFSETQ. The sequencing used PBMCs from the stem cell graft donor, collected from the stem cell graft. This chain links TRBV5-1 with TRBJ2-7; 10 bases fit TRBD1. The sequence was obtained from a human donor who donated a stem cell graft to a child with acute lymphoblastic leukemia. The CDR3 reads CASSPGTGASWKQYF. The CDR3 DNA is TGCGCCAGCAGCCCCGGGACAGGGGCTTCGTGGAAGCAGTACTTC.